This TCR beta chain was recovered during a study of CD8 T cells in ankylosing spondylitis. TCRdb used MiXCR to reprocess the 5' RACE reads, holding one entry per CDR3 protein. In the table there are some 30,000 distinct CDR3 sequences, around 14% of which are singletons. The length of the CDR3 is 16 residues. Germline V lookup: CDR1 DFQATT, CDR2 SNEGSKA (reference sequence). The V end lost 3 bases, the J end lost 5 bases, and 21 bases lay between the germline ends. The sequence derives from a male donor with ankylosing spondylitis or in good health (not recorded which). The sequenced material came from blood. J is TRBJ2-3 and V is TRBV20-1; D perhaps matches TRBD1 (6 bases). The CDR3: CSASSRGYFAGDTQYF. The CDR3, as DNA: TGCAGTGCTAGTAGCAGGGGATACTTTGCTGGAGATACGCAGTATTTT.